Listed below are T cell receptor beta chains from one sample, sequenced in a study of low-dose radiotherapy and immunotherapy resistance in tumors. Using its own MiXCR run on the reads, TCRdb lists one record per CDR3 protein. The table includes under 95,000 distinct CDR3 sequences, around a sixth detected once. The starting material was PBMCs, obtained after low-dose radiotherapy plus immunotherapy. The receptors stem from a male donor with prostate cancer. Both conserved end residues are part of each CDR3. D genes are given only for firm matches. Part of the rows lack a size; the others show once, few, many or a class for expanded clones.

many	TRBV12-3/TRBV12-4	TRBJ2-7	-	CASSLGNEQYF	TGTGCCAGCAGTCTGGGGAACGAGCAGTACTTC
many	TRBV28	TRBJ2-2	-	CASSFLGGPGELFF	TGTGCCAGCAGTTTTCTGGGCGGGCCCGGGGAGCTGTTTTTT
many	TRBV20-1	TRBJ1-4	TRBD1	CSVRGRTGAPSNEKLFF	TGCAGTGTTAGAGGTCGGACAGGGGCTCCTTCTAATGAAAAACTGTTTTTT
many	TRBV18	TRBJ2-5	-	CASSPGTQETQYF	TGTGCCAGCTCACCAGGGACTCAAGAGACCCAGTACTTC
many	TRBV7-3	TRBJ2-2	TRBD1	CASSLTPGTGVNTGELFF	TGTGCCAGCAGCTTAACCCCAGGGACAGGGGTGAACACCGGGGAGCTGTTTTTT
many	TRBV28	TRBJ2-5	-	CASSFGETQYF	TGTGCCAGCAGTTTCGGCGAGACCCAGTACTTC
many	TRBV5-3	TRBJ1-3	TRBD1	CASSPTGQGRNTIYF	TGTGCCAGCAGCCCGACCGGACAGGGCAGAAACACCATATATTTT
many	TRBV2	TRBJ2-1	TRBD2	CASSGTSGNTEQFF	TGTGCCAGCAGTGGGACTAGCGGGAATACTGAGCAGTTCTTC
many	TRBV14	TRBJ2-3	-	CASSQVWTARSTDTQYF	TGTGCCAGCAGCCAAGTGTGGACAGCACGTAGCACAGATACGCAGTATTTT
many	TRBV6-2/TRBV6-3	TRBJ2-1	TRBD1	CASRRRGDRGNEQFF	TGTGCCAGCAGGCGCCGCGGGGACAGGGGAAATGAGCAGTTCTTC
many	TRBV14	TRBJ1-1	-	CASSQVEGVTEAFF	TGTGCCAGCAGCCAGGTAGAAGGGGTAACTGAAGCTTTCTTT
many	TRBV7-9	TRBJ2-5	-	CASSGNSETQYF	TGTGCCAGCAGCGGGAATTCGGAGACCCAGTACTTC
many	TRBV10-3	TRBJ1-2	TRBD1	CAIRALDRENYGYTF	TGTGCCATCAGGGCCCTGGACAGGGAGAACTATGGCTACACCTTC
-	TRBV27	TRBJ2-7	TRBD1	CASSLFALGQGYEQYF	TGTGCCAGCAGTTTATTTGCTCTGGGACAGGGCTACGAGCAGTACTTC
many	TRBV24-1	TRBJ1-5	-	CATSDSRNQPQHF	TGTGCCACCAGTGATTCGCGTAATCAGCCCCAGCATTTT
many	TRBV20-1	TRBJ2-7	-	CSAAGQIYEQYF	TGCAGTGCGGCGGGACAAATCTACGAGCAGTACTTC
-	TRBV15	TRBJ2-7	TRBD1	CATSRPAGTGLSYEQYF	TGTGCCACCAGCAGGCCAGCCGGGACAGGACTCTCCTACGAGCAGTACTTC
many	TRBV5-1	TRBJ2-5	-	CASSLDYQETQYF	TGCGCCAGCAGCTTGGACTACCAAGAGACCCAGTACTTC
many	TRBV29-1	TRBJ2-4	TRBD1	CSVEGTGVGAKNIQYF	TGCAGCGTTGAGGGGACAGGGGTTGGGGCCAAAAACATTCAGTACTTC
many	TRBV20-1	TRBJ2-7	TRBD1	CSASPGTDYEQYF	TGCAGTGCTAGTCCCGGGACAGACTACGAGCAGTACTTC
few	TRBV9	TRBJ2-1	-	CASSVGGGSYNEQFF	TGTGCCAGCAGCGTAGGTGGCGGGTCCTACAATGAGCAGTTCTTC
many	TRBV7-2	TRBJ2-7	TRBD2	CASSLNPRAGAHEQYF	TGTGCCAGCAGCTTAAACCCGCGAGCGGGGGCCCACGAGCAGTACTTC
many	TRBV10-3	TRBJ1-2	-	CAISLQGGYGYTF	TGTGCCATCAGCCTACAGGGAGGGTATGGCTACACCTTC
many	TRBV14	TRBJ2-5	-	CASSQGPQGRGETQYF	TGTGCCAGCAGCCAGGGCCCACAGGGTCGCGGAGAGACCCAGTACTTC
many	TRBV19	TRBJ1-5	-	CASSIRRETVRADQPQHF	TGTGCCAGTAGTATAAGAAGGGAGACAGTGAGGGCTGATCAGCCCCAGCATTTT
many	TRBV28	TRBJ2-3	-	CASSETGAGDTQYF	TGTGCCAGCAGCGAGACAGGAGCGGGGGATACGCAGTATTTT
many	TRBV6-2/TRBV6-3	TRBJ1-1	-	CASSNTVGNTEAFF	TGTGCCAGCAGTAACACGGTTGGTAACACTGAAGCTTTCTTT
many	TRBV7-2	TRBJ2-7	-	CASSFGGSAYEQYF	TGTGCCAGCAGCTTTGGTGGGAGCGCCTACGAGCAGTACTTC
many	TRBV20-1	TRBJ2-3	-	CSARTDTQYF	TGCAGTGCCAGAACAGATACGCAGTATTTT
many	TRBV5-1	TRBJ2-2	TRBD2	CASSLASGGNTGELFF	TGCGCCAGCAGCTTGGCTAGCGGGGGGAACACCGGGGAGCTGTTTTTT
many	TRBV7-2	TRBJ2-5	-	CASSLAQGIQETQYF	TGTGCCAGCAGCTTAGCGCAGGGGATCCAAGAGACCCAGTACTTC
-	TRBV6-2/TRBV6-3	TRBJ2-4	-	CASTVSGQPGNIQYF	TGTGCCAGCACAGTGAGTGGACAGCCAGGAAACATTCAGTACTTC
many	TRBV20-1	TRBJ2-3	TRBD2	CSARDTPRLAGDVADTQYF	TGCAGTGCTAGAGATACCCCCCGACTAGCGGGAGATGTTGCAGATACGCAGTATTTT
many	TRBV7-9	TRBJ2-2	-	CASSLDSGPNTGELFF	TGTGCCAGCAGCTTAGACAGCGGGCCAAACACCGGGGAGCTGTTTTTT
many	TRBV27	TRBJ2-1	-	CASSLTRPDSYNEQFF	TGTGCCAGCAGTTTAACCCGGCCGGACTCCTACAATGAGCAGTTCTTC
many	TRBV7-9	TRBJ1-1	-	CASRHEVNTEAFF	TGTGCCAGCCGACACGAGGTGAACACTGAAGCTTTCTTT
many	TRBV7-9	TRBJ1-1	-	CASSLLGQGAFF	TGTGCCAGCAGCTTATTAGGGCAGGGAGCTTTCTTT
many	TRBV19	TRBJ2-1	TRBD2	CASSVLAGGPDEQFF	TGTGCCAGTAGTGTACTAGCGGGAGGGCCCGATGAGCAGTTCTTC
many	TRBV11-2	TRBJ1-2	-	CASSLDGWGADGYTF	TGTGCCAGCAGCTTAGACGGTTGGGGGGCTGATGGCTACACCTTC
many	TRBV20-1	TRBJ2-3	TRBD1	CSAAGTGGSGRDTQYF	TGCAGTGCCGCCGGGACAGGGGGCTCGGGACGGGATACGCAGTATTTT
many	TRBV6-2/TRBV6-3	TRBJ2-3	-	CASRHLARGLTDTQYF	TGTGCCAGCAGACACCTAGCTCGGGGACTCACAGATACGCAGTATTTT